This entry lists 25 T cell receptor beta chains sequenced from one sample in a study of glioma-infiltrating T cells after dendritic cell vaccination. Profiling relied on immunoSEQ multiplex PCR, and the TCRdb table lists in-frame clones only, not all of them. Of tens of thousands of clones in the sample, approximately 81% were seen once. The sample consisted of blood, taken before dendritic cell vaccination. These receptors were collected from a human donor with glioblastoma.

The CDR3 coding sequence is TGCGCCAGCAGCCCGGGACTAGCGGGAGGGTACGCAGATACGCAGTATTTT. Protein product: CASSPGLAGGYADTQYF. This sequence joins TRBV5-1 and TRBJ2-3; 16 bases fit TRBD2. The CDR3 consists of 17 residues. Germline CDR1 reads SGHRS; CDR2 reads YFSETQ. The ends lost 4 bases at V and 4 bases at J; junction bases unmatched: 6.

The chain couples TRBV5-1 to TRBJ2-3; 11 positions match TRBD2. The V and J ends lost 0 bases and 4 bases, in that order; junction bases with no gene match: 10. The CDR3 has 18 amino acids. CDR1 SGHRS and CDR2 YFSETQ come from the germline V gene. CDR3 DNA: TGCGCCAGCAGCTTGGGGGGTCTAGCGGGAGGCCTGCCAGATACGCAGTATTTT. This codes for CASSLGGLAGGLPDTQYF.

This clone was detected once. This chain connects TRBV27 to TRBJ1-1; D is ambiguous. V lost 8 bases and J 4 bases, leaving 14 bases between the germline ends. CDR3 length: 13 amino acids. CDR1 and CDR2 (germline): MNHEY, SMNVEV (reference sequence). CDR3 amino acids: CASGRRGFTEAFF. CDR3 coding DNA: TGTGCCAGCGGAAGACGGGGATTCACTGAAGCTTTCTTT.

The rearrangement links TRBV9 to TRBJ1-3; 7 bases fit TRBD1. From germline, CDR1 is SGDLS and CDR2 YYNGEE. The CDR3 totals 17 residues. V gave up 3 bases and J gave up 2 bases; unmatched junction bases: 11. CDR3 coding DNA: TGTGCCAGCAGCGCCATACAGGGGTCTTTGGCTGGAAACACCATATATTTT. It codes for CASSAIQGSLAGNTIYF.

In this sample, this clone turned up once. The gene calls are TRBV5-1 and TRBJ1-5, with 7 nucleotides matching TRBD1. The CDR3 has 15 residues. Per germline, CDR1 SGHRS and CDR2 YFSETQ. The V and J ends lost 4 bases and 5 bases, in that order; junction bases with no gene match: 9. The CDR3 region has the DNA TGCGCCAGCAGCCCGGGGGACAGCAGTTATCAGCCCCAGCATTTT. Its protein is CASSPGDSSYQPQHF.

This rearrangement joins TRBV27 to TRBJ2-5; 7 bases are a match to TRBD1. V trimming: 1 base; J trimming: 2 bases; junction bases outside the gene matches: 4. Germline CDR1 is MNHEY and CDR2 is SMNVEV (reference sequence). The CDR3 contains 15 residues. The CDR3 is CASSLYLRGQETQYF. As DNA, the CDR3 is TGTGCCAGCAGTTTATACCTCAGGGGGCAAGAGACCCAGTACTTC.

This clone was seen only once. This chain uses TRBV19 with TRBJ1-2, with TRBD1 as a possible D gene (6 bases). Trimming took off 7 bases at V and 2 bases at J, with 11 bases between the two ends. Germline V gene lookup returns CDR1 LNHDA and CDR2 SQIVND (reference sequence). This CDR3 comprises 13 residues. The CDR3 nucleotides read TGTGCCAGTAATGGCGGACAGAACTATGGCTACACCTTC. Protein: CASNGGQNYGYTF.

In this sample, this clone turned up a few times. CDR3 loop: CASSRLAGSYEQYF. CDR3 nucleotides: TGTGCCAGCAGTCGACTAGCGGGCTCCTACGAGCAGTACTTC. This chain joins TRBV2 and TRBJ2-7; 10 bases match TRBD2. Per the germline V gene, CDR1 is SNHLY and CDR2 is FYNNEI. CDR3 size: 14 residues. The V segment lost 5 bases and the J segment 0 bases; nucleotides outside the gene matches: 1.

The chain joins TRBV5-1 to TRBJ2-1, with no clear D. The CDR3 covers 15 residues. In germline, CDR1 is SGHRS, CDR2 YFSETQ. Trimming pared 2 bases from V and 3 bases from J, leaving 12 bases between. CDR3 region: CASSFVADIYNEQFF. In nucleotides, the CDR3 is TGCGCCAGCAGCTTCGTGGCAGATATCTACAATGAGCAGTTCTTC.

CDR3 sequence: CASSLRRGRHVTDTQYF. CDR3 in DNA: TGTGCCAGCAGCTTGAGAAGGGGCCGGCATGTCACAGATACGCAGTATTTT. The V and J genes are TRBV5-6 and TRBJ2-3, with a possible D match to TRBD1 (5 bases). Trimming took off 1 base at V and 2 bases at J, with 17 bases between the two ends. The CDR3 is made up of 17 amino acids. The germline V gene encodes CDR1 SGHDT and CDR2 YYEEEE. Variable domain in full (rest from reference TRBV5-6 and TRBJ2-3): DAGVTQSPTHLIKTRGQQVTLRCSPKSGHDTVSWYQQALGQGPQFIFQYYEEEERQRGNFPDRFSGHQFPNYSSELNVNALLLGDSALYLCASSLRRGRHVTDTQYFGPGTRLTVL.

This clone was found a few times. The J gene is TRBJ1-4, the V gene TRBV2; D is possibly TRBD1 (5 bases). The V gene lost 11 bases and the J gene lost 2 bases, with 12 bases spanning the gap. The length of the CDR3 is 13 residues. The germline gives CDR1 SNHLY, CDR2 FYNNEI. Here the CDR3 DNA reads TGTGCCGGCCAGACAGTTACTAATGAAAAACTGTTTTTT. Its protein product is CAGQTVTNEKLFF.

The V gene is TRBV19, the J gene TRBJ2-5, with TRBD1 identical over 8 bases. The CDR3 totals 13 residues. Germline loops: CDR1 LNHDA, CDR2 SQIVND (reference sequence). After removal of 8 bases from V and 5 bases from J, the junction contained 7 bases not matched to a gene. This CDR3 is CASAGQVEETQYF. For the CDR3, the DNA is TGTGCCAGTGCGGGACAGGTCGAGGAGACCCAGTACTTC.

The J gene is TRBJ2-1, the V gene TRBV5-1, with TRBD2 matching over 9 bases. J was trimmed by 8 bases and V by 4 bases; bases with no gene match: 7. The CDR3 has 14 residues. CDR1 SGHRS and CDR2 YFSETQ come from the germline V gene. CDR3 amino acids: CASSESGRRYEQFF. In DNA, the CDR3 is TGCGCCAGCAGCGAAAGCGGGAGGAGGTATGAGCAGTTCTTC.

CDR3 sequence: CASSAGHRNTGELFF. DNA for the CDR3: TGTGCCAGTAGTGCCGGACATAGGAACACCGGGGAGCTGTTTTTT. The V gene is TRBV19, the J gene TRBJ2-2; D may be TRBD1 (5 bases). The CDR3 sequence is 15 residues long. Germline loops: CDR1 LNHDA, CDR2 SQIVND (reference sequence). Trimming took off 5 bases at V and 1 base at J, with 11 bases between the two ends.

The chain joins TRBV9 to TRBJ2-6; D gene uncertain. The CDR3 has 16 amino acids. Trimming removed 3 bases at V and 1 base at J, with 11 bases between. CDR1 is SGDLS, CDR2 YYNGEE, per germline. The DNA of the CDR3 is TGTGCCAGCAGCGCAGGCCTCGTTTCTGGGGCCAACGTCCTGACTTTC. It codes for CASSAGLVSGANVLTF.

CDR3 sequence reads: CVTGGVLDTQYF. The CDR3 nucleotides read TGCGTAACGGGGGGGGTTTTAGATACGCAGTATTTT. The chain joins TRBV29-1 to TRBJ2-3; TRBD2 matches at 8 bases. The V gene's germline CDR1 is SQVTM and CDR2 ANQGSEA. This CDR3 region has 12 residues.

The chain links TRBV15 to TRBJ1-2; 8 bases are shared with TRBD1. Unmatched junction bases numbered 11, after V lost 6 bases and J lost 8 bases. The CDR3 covers 14 residues. CDR1 and CDR2 (germline): LNHNV, YYDKDF (reference sequence). CDR3 region: CATRASGGARGYTF. CDR3 nucleotides: TGTGCCACCAGAGCTTCAGGGGGCGCGAGGGGCTACACCTTC. Full variable domain (remainder filled in from reference TRBV15 and TRBJ1-2): DAMVIQNPRYQVTQFGKPVTLSCSQTLNHNVMYWYQQKSSQAPKLLFHYYDKDFNNEADTPDNFQSRRPNTSFCFLDIRSPGLGDTAMYLCATRASGGARGYTFGSGTRLTVV.

The CDR3 DNA reads as TGTGCCAGCCAAAAGGGGGTGAGGGACGAGCAGTACTTC. Translating gives CASQKGVRDEQYF. This chain links TRBV2 with TRBJ2-7, with D possibly TRBD1 on 6 matching bases. Germline V CDR1 and CDR2: SNHLY, FYNNEI. V was clipped by 8 bases and J by 5 bases, with 16 bases between them. This CDR3 spans 13 amino acids. Based on the CDR3 plus reference TRBV2 and TRBJ2-7, the full variable domain is EPEVTQTPSHQVTQMGQEVILRCVPISNHLYFYWYRQILGQKVEFLVSFYNNEISEKSEIFDDQFSVERPDGSNFTLKIRSTKLEDSAMYFCASQKGVRDEQYFGPGTRLTVT.

The V call is TRBV19, the J call TRBJ1-2, with D maybe TRBD1 (5 bases). The CDR3 sequence is 11 residues long. The V and J ends lost 5 bases and 7 bases respectively, with 8 bases between them. The V gene's germline CDR1 is LNHDA and CDR2 SQIVND (reference sequence). The CDR3 sequence: CASSWGVGYTF. DNA for the CDR3: TGTGCCAGTAGTTGGGGGGTTGGCTACACCTTC.

The V call is TRBV13, the J call TRBJ1-4; TRBD1 agrees at 8 bases. V trimming: 3 bases; J trimming: 7 bases; junction bases outside the gene matches: 7. CDR3 length: 15 amino acids. CDR1 is PRHDT and CDR2 is FYEKMQ in the germline V gene (reference sequence). The CDR3 protein is CASSLRTGKVEKLFF. The CDR3 DNA reads as TGTGCCAGCAGCTTGCGGACAGGGAAGGTTGAAAAACTGTTTTTT.

This chain uses TRBV27 with TRBJ2-2; 16 positions match TRBD2. The CDR3 covers 16 residues. V shed 11 bases, J shed 6 bases, and the junction held 9 bases outside the gene matches. The V gene's germline CDR1 is MNHEY and CDR2 SMNVEV (reference sequence). CDR3 nucleotides: TGTGCCCCACGCGGGACTAGCGGGGGGGTTGCCGGGGAGCTGTTTTTT. As protein: CAPRGTSGGVAGELFF.

The V gene is TRBV4-3, the J gene TRBJ1-1, with D possibly being TRBD1 (5 bases). Trimming removed 0 bases from V and 3 bases from J, with 11 bases in between. The CDR3 loop spans 15 amino acids. Per germline, CDR1 LGHNA and CDR2 YSLEER. The CDR3 nucleotides are TGCGCCAGCAGCCAAGATAAACGGGGGTACACTGAAGCTTTCTTT. This gives the protein CASSQDKRGYTEAFF.

The chain couples TRBV18 to TRBJ1-1; D gene ambiguous. From germline, CDR1 is KGHSH and CDR2 LQKENI. V lost 2 bases, J lost 10 bases, and 8 bases lay in between. CDR3 length equals 11 residues. CDR3 DNA sequence: TGTGCCAGCTCACCAGGGGAGGGAGCTTTCTTT. Its protein is CASSPGEGAFF.

J is TRBJ2-7 and V is TRBV18; 7 bases match TRBD1. Germline-derived CDR1 and CDR2 are KGHSH and LQKENI. Trimming at V came to 3 bases and at J to 3 bases, leaving 8 bases not matched to a gene. This CDR3 region has 15 residues. In DNA, the CDR3 is TGTGCCAGCTCACCCCGGGACAGAGGAAACTACGAGCAGTACTTC. Its translation: CASSPRDRGNYEQYF.

The V gene is TRBV6-6, the J gene TRBJ2-2, with 7 bases matching TRBD2. J lost 0 bases, V lost 8 bases, and 6 bases had no gene match. This CDR3 spans 15 amino acids. Germline V gives CDR1 MNHNY, CDR2 SVGAGI (reference sequence). The CDR3 region has the DNA TGTGCCAGCTCTGGGGGGGGAGCGAACACCGGGGAGCTGTTTTTT. It is translated as CASSGGGANTGELFF.